A selection of T cell receptor beta chains follows, all from one sample in a study of molecular identifiers for immune sequencing clone quantification. TCRdb used MiXCR to reprocess the PCR reads, holding one entry per CDR3 protein. The table lists around 470,000 distinct CDR3 sequences, around 23% of them singletons. Sample: naive CD8+ T cells from blood, with Jurkat cell RNA spiked in. These receptors were obtained from a human donor in good health. Some libraries in this study had Jurkat cell RNA spiked in. Both conserved end residues are part of each CDR3. D genes are given only for firm matches.

D gene	V gene	J gene	CDR3 protein
TRBD1	TRBV27	TRBJ2-7	CASSKTGAYEQYF
NA	TRBV3-1	TRBJ2-2	CAGSPEQTGYTGELFF
NA	TRBV7-9	TRBJ2-3	CASSLAGLSDTQYF
NA	TRBV7-6	TRBJ2-7	CASSLLGQGTHEQYF
NA	TRBV12-3/TRBV12-4	TRBJ2-1	CASSSVGRYNEQFF
TRBD1	TRBV9	TRBJ2-5	CASSLLGQQETQYF
TRBD2	TRBV5-5	TRBJ2-3	CASSLDLAALGPTDTQYF
NA	TRBV4-1	TRBJ2-4	CASSQDRRDKYF
TRBD2	TRBV5-3	TRBJ2-5	CASSQVLAGETQYF
NA	TRBV5-1	TRBJ1-1	CASSLGDFTEAFF
NA	TRBV13	TRBJ2-4	CASSPYGGALQDIQYF
NA	TRBV27	TRBJ2-1	CASSFINNEQFF
NA	TRBV9	TRBJ1-4	CTSSGSQVNEKLFF
NA	TRBV4-3	TRBJ2-1	CASSQDGLAYNEQFF
NA	TRBV19	TRBJ2-2	CASSIQSGELFF
NA	TRBV5-4	TRBJ2-7	CASSRGDSSYERYF
NA	TRBV4-3	TRBJ1-1	CASSQDLYSMDTEAFF
NA	TRBV16	TRBJ1-2	CASSQSDTYGYTF
TRBD1	TRBV27	TRBJ2-1	CASSYLQGAYNEQFF
NA	TRBV6-2/TRBV6-3	TRBJ2-1	CASSLWTDYNEQFF
NA	TRBV21-1	TRBJ1-1	CASSKAPGHLNTEAFF
NA	TRBV5-5	TRBJ1-1	CASSLVADQNTEAFF
TRBD2	TRBV7-2	TRBJ2-3	CASSSRPSGGGSDTQYF
NA	TRBV7-6	TRBJ2-7	CASSLAMGQGYEQYF
NA	TRBV20-1	TRBJ2-3	CSARLSGTTLYTDTQYF